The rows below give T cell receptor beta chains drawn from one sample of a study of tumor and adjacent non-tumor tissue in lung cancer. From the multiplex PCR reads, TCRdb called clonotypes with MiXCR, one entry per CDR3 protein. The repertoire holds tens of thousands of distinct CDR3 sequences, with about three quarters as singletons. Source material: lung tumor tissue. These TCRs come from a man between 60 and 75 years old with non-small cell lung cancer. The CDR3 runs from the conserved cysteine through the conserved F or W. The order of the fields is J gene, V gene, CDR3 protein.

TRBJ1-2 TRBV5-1 CVSSLDGNYGYTF
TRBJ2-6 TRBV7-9 CVSSLYSGTNVLTF
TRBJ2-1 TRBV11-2 CASSLYRLAGLSSYNEQFF
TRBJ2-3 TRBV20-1 CNTPAGPMIADTQYF
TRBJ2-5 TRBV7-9 CASSSVGTSGSRETQYF
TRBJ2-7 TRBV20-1 CIATGMGSTYEQYF
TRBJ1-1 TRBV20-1 CSARNNLVGNTEAFF
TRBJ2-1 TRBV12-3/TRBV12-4 CGSCPGLKGLFF
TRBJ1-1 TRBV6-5 CASSRQGSTEAFF
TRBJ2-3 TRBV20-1 CSVRGQLTDTQYF
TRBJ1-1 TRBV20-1 CNVAGNNEAFF
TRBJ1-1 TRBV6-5 CASSLSRRGGVEAFF
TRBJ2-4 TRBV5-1 CASSLLGTPGDIQYF
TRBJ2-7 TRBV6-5 CASIYGAGQVYEQYF
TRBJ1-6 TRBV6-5 CDSSFLGGSYNSPLHF
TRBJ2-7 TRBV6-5 CASSYSKPEETGPMKEYF
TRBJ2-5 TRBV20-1 CNASRKGPTATQYF